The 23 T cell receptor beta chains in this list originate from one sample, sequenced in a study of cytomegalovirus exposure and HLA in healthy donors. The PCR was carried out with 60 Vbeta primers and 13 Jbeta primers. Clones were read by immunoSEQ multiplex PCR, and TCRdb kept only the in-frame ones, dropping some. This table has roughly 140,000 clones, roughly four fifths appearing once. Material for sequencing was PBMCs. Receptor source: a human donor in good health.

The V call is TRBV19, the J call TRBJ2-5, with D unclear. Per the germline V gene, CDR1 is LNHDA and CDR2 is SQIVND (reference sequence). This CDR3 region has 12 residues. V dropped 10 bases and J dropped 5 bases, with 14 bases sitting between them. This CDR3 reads CANPPRWETQYF. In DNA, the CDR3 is TGTGCCAACCCCCCCCGGTGGGAGACCCAGTACTTC.

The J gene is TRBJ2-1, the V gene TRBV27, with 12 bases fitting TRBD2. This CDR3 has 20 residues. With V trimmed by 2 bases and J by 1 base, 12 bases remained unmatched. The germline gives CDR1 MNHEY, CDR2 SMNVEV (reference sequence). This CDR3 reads CASSLPPGTSGSLSYNEQFF. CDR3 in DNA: TGTGCCAGCAGTTTACCCCCCGGGACTAGCGGGTCGCTTTCCTACAATGAGCAGTTCTTC.

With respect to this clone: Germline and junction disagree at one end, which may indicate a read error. The CDR3 DNA follows: TGTGCCAGCGTGACAAGCTCCTACGAGCAATACTTC. Translated: CASVTSSYEQYF. The genes are TRBV11-3 and TRBJ2-7; D call uncertain. Germline V CDR1 and CDR2: SGHNT, YENEEA. This CDR3 contains 12 residues.

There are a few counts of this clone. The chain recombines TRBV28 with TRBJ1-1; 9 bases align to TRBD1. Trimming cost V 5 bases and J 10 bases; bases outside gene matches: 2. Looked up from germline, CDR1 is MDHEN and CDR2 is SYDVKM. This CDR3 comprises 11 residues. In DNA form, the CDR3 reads TGTGCCAGCAGTGGGGACAGGGTAGCTTTCTTT. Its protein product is CASSGDRVAFF.

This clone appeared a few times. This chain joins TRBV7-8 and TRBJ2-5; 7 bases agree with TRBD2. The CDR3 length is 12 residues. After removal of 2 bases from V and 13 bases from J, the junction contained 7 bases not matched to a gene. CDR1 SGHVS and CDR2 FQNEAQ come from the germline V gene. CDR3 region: CASSLFAGEGYF. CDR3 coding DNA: TGTGCCAGCAGCTTATTTGCGGGAGAGGGGTACTTC.

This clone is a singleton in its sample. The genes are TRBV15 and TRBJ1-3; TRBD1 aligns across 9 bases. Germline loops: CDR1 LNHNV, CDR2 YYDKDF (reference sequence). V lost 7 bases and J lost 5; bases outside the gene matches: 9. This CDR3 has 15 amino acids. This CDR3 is CATKALDRGRNTIYF. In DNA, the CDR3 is TGTGCCACCAAAGCCCTGGACAGGGGCCGAAACACCATATATTTT. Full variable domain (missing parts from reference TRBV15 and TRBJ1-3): DAMVIQNPRYQVTQFGKPVTLSCSQTLNHNVMYWYQQKSSQAPKLLFHYYDKDFNNEADTPDNFQSRRPNTSFCFLDIRSPGLGDTAMYLCATKALDRGRNTIYFGEGSWLTVV.

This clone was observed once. CDR3 loop: CASSEEKGSGGTEAFF. The CDR3 nucleotides are TGTGCCAGCAGTGAAGAGAAAGGTTCCGGGGGCACTGAAGCTTTCTTT. The gene calls are TRBV6-1 and TRBJ1-1, with D tentatively TRBD1 (5 bases). The CDR3 has 16 residues. V shed 1 base and J shed 4 bases, with 16 bases lying between them. CDR1 and CDR2 (germline): MNHNS, SASEGT.

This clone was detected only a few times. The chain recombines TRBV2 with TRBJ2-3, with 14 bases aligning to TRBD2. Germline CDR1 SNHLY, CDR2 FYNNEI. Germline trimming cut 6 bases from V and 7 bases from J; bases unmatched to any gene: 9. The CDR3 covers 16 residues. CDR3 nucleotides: TGTGCCAGCAGGGAACCGGGACTAGCGGGAGTTCATACGCAGTATTTT. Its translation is CASREPGLAGVHTQYF.

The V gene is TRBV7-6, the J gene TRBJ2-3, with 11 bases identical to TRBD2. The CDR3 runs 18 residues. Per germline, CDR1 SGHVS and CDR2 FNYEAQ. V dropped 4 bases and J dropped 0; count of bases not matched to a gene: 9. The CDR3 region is CASSSLAGGPSSTDTQYF. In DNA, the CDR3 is TGTGCCAGCAGCTCGCTAGCGGGAGGACCATCTAGCACAGATACGCAGTATTTT.

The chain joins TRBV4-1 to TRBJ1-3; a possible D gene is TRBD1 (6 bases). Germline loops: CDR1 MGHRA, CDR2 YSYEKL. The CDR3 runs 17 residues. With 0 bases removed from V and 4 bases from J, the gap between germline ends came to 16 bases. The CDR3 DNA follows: TGCGCCAGCAGCCAAGAAGAACGAACAGGGCTCGGAAACACCATATATTTT. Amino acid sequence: CASSQEERTGLGNTIYF.

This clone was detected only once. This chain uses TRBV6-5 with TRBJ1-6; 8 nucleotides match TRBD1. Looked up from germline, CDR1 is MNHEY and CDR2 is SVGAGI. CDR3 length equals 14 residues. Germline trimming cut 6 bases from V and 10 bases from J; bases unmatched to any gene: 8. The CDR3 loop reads CASRHRQGRSPLHF. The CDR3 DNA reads TGTGCCAGCAGGCATAGACAGGGGAGGTCACCCCTCCACTTT.

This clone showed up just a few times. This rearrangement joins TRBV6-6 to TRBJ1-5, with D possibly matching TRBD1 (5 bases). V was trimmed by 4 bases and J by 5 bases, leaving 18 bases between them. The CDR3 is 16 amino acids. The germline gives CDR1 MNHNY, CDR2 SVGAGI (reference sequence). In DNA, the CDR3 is TGTGCCAGCAGTTCCAAGGACACCCAGAAGGATCAGCCCCAGCATTTT. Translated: CASSSKDTQKDQPQHF.

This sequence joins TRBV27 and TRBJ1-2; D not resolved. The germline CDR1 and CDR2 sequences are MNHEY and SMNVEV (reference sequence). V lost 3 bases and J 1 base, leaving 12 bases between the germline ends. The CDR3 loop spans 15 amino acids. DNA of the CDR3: TGTGCCAGCAGTTTTGATCCGGCGGATAACTATGGCTACACCTTC. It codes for CASSFDPADNYGYTF.

The CDR3 DNA is TGCAGCGTTGGAGGCCAGCAGGGCACCGGGGAGCTGTTTTTT. Translation gives CSVGGQQGTGELFF. The chain joins TRBV29-1 to TRBJ2-2; TRBD1 might be the D (5 bases). The CDR3 is made up of 14 amino acids. Germline V gene lookup returns CDR1 SQVTM and CDR2 ANQGSEA. V was clipped by 4 bases and J by 4 bases, with 13 bases between them.

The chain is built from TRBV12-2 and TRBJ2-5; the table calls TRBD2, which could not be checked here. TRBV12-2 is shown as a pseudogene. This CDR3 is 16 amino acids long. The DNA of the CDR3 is TGTGCAAGTCGCTTGGCCCTAGCAGGTGGGCAAGAGACCCAGTACTTC. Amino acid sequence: CASRLALAGGQETQYF.

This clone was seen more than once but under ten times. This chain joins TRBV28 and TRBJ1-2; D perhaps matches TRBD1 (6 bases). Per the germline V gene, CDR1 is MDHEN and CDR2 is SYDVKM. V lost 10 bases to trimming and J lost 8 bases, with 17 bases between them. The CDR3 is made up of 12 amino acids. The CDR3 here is CAISTGLEGYTF. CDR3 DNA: TGTGCCATCTCGACAGGTCTGGAAGGCTACACCTTC.

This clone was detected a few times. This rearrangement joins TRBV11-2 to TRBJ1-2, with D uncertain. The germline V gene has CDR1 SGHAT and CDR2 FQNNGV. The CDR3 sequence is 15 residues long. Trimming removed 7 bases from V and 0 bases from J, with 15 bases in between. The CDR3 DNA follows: TGTGCCAGCAAGGTGGACCCGGGAACTAACTATGGCTACACCTTC. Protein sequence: CASKVDPGTNYGYTF.

This CDR3 reads CASSFPTSGRGGTGELFF. For the CDR3, the DNA is TGTGCCAGCAGCTTCCCGACTAGCGGGAGGGGAGGCACCGGGGAGCTGTTTTTT. This sequence joins TRBV7-8 and TRBJ2-2; 14 nucleotides match TRBD2. CDR3 size: 18 residues. CDR1 and CDR2 from the germline V gene are SGHVS and FQNEAQ. Germline trimming cut 3 bases from V and 4 bases from J; bases unmatched to any gene: 7.

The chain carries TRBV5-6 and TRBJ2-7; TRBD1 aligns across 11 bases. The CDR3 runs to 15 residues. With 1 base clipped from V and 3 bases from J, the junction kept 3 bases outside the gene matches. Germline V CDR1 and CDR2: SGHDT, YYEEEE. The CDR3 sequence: CASSLTGTGGYEQYF. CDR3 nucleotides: TGTGCCAGCAGCTTGACTGGGACAGGGGGCTACGAGCAGTACTTC. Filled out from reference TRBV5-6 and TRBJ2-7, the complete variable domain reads DAGVTQSPTHLIKTRGQQVTLRCSPKSGHDTVSWYQQALGQGPQFIFQYYEEEERQRGNFPDRFSGHQFPNYSSELNVNALLLGDSALYLCASSLTGTGGYEQYFGPGTRLTVT.

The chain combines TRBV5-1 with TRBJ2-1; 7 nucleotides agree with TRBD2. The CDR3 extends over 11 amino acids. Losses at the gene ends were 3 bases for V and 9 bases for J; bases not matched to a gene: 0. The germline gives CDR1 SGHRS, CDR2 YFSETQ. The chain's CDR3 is CASSSGGEQFF. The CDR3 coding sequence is TGCGCCAGCAGCTCGGGAGGTGAGCAGTTCTTC.

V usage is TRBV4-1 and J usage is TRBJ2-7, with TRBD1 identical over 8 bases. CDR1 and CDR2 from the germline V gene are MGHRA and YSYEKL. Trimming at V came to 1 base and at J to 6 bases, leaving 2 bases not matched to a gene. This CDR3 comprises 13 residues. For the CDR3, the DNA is TGCGCCAGCAGCCAAGTGGGGACAGGCGAGCAGTACTTC. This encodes CASSQVGTGEQYF.

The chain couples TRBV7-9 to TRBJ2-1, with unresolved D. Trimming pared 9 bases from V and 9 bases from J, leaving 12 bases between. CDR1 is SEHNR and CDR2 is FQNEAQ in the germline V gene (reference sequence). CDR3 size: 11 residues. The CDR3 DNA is TGTGCCAGTGAGGTTGGCGGTGAGCAGTTCTTC. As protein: CASEVGGEQFF.

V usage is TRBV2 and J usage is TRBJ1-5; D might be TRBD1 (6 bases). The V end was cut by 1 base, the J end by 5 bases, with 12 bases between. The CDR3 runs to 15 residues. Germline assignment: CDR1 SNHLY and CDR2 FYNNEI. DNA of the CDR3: TGTGCCAGCAGTGAAGATCGAGGGGGGGATCAGCCCCAGCATTTT. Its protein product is CASSEDRGGDQPQHF.